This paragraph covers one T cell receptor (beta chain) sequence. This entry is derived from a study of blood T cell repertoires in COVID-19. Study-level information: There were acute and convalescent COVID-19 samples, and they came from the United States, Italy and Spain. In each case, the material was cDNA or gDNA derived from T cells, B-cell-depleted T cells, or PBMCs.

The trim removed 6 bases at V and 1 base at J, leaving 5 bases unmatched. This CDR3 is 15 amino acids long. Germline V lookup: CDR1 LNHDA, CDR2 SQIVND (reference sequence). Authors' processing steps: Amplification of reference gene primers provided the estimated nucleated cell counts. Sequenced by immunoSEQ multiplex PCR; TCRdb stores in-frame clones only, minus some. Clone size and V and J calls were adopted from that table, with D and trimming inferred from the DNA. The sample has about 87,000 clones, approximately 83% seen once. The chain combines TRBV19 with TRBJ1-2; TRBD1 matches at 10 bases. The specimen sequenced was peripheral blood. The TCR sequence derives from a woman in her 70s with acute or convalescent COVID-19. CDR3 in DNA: TGTGCCAGTAGGGGAGGACAGGGGGATAACTATGGCTACACCTTC. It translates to CASRGGQGDNYGYTF. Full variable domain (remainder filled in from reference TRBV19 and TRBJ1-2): DGGITQSPKYLFRKEGQNVTLSCEQNLNHDAMYWYRQDPGQGLRLIYYSQIVNDFQKGDIAEGYSVSREKKESFPLTVTSAQKNPTAFYLCASRGGQGDNYGYTFGSGTRLTVV.